This TCR beta chain was identified during a study of blood T cell repertoires in COVID-19. Looking at the study overall: Donors in the United States, Italy and Spain gave samples during acute or convalescent COVID-19. The cDNA or gDNA used as material had been derived from T cells, B-cell-depleted T cells, or PBMCs.

Authors' data handling: How many nucleated cells were present was estimated from reference gene primer amplification. Sequencing used immunoSEQ multiplex PCR; TCRdb keeps in-frame clones, though not all of them. For V, J and clone size, that table is used; D and trimming come from the DNA. Altogether 100,000 to 150,000 clones are present, 84% being singletons, with the ten largest covering around an eighth. Germline CDR1 SGDLS, CDR2 YYNGEE. The CDR3 is 14 residues long. V lost 0 bases and J lost 6, with 12 bases in between. The source of this sequence is a young woman who had recovered from COVID-19. The genes are TRBV9 and TRBJ1-1; possibly TRBD1 for D (5 bases). The sample was peripheral blood. As DNA, the CDR3 is TGTGCCAGCAGCGTAGGATCGGGGGGTCCTGAAGCTTTCTTT. Encoded protein: CASSVGSGGPEAFF.